This T cell receptor beta chain was identified during a study of blood T cells in healthy people across ages. Using a J-beta primer mix together with a sample-barcoded 5' primer, a second PCR was run for roughly 6 to 12 cycles. Every cDNA was tagged by a template-switch adaptor with 12 random nucleotides. One entry per CDR3 protein results from TCRdb running MiXCR on the 5' RACE reads. The table includes about 680,000 distinct CDR3 sequences, roughly 50% detected once. The study isolated at least 6.5 million PBMCs from each sample. Germline V lookup: CDR1 SQVTM, CDR2 ANQGSEA. The CDR3 sequence is 15 residues long. The J segment lost 0 bases and the V segment lost 6 bases, leaving 8 bases of the junction unmatched.

The sample consisted of blood. This sequence was found in a woman in her fifties or sixties in good health. The rearrangement links TRBV29-1 to TRBJ1-3; the match to TRBD1 covers 7 bases. In nucleotides, the CDR3 is TGCAGCGTCCCAATGGGGACAGACTCTGGAAACACCATATATTTT. It translates to CSVPMGTDSGNTIYF.